The following is a T cell receptor (beta chain) sequence with its context. A junction end diverges from the germline sequence, so it may reflect a read error. Recovery among Cohort 3 donors was established by two negative PCRs, clearance, or symptom resolution. Authors' data handling: The assay estimated nucleated cells by amplifying reference gene primers. Generated by immunoSEQ multiplex PCR, the TCRdb table keeps only in-frame clones and is missing some. The DNA was the basis for D and trimming; V, J and clone size are from that table. The sample shows 270,000 or so clones, roughly 86% of them seen only once. CDR1 is LGHNA and CDR2 is YSLEER in the germline V gene. CDR3 size: 14 residues. The sample belongs to a study of blood T cell repertoires in COVID-19. Study-level information: The cDNA or gDNA used as material had been derived from T cells, B-cell-depleted T cells, or PBMCs.

Sequencing was done on a sample of PBMCs or T cells enriched from blood (not recorded which). This rearrangement joins TRBV4-3 to TRBJ1-2; 9 bases are shared with TRBD1. The sequence was collected from a woman under 30 who had recovered from COVID-19. In DNA, the CDR3 is TGCGCCAGCAGCCAATCCGGGACAGGGTATGACTACACCTTC. Translating it yields CASSQSGTGYDYTF.